Below, 22 T cell receptor beta chains from the same sample are listed, as sequenced in a study of T cell responses to AZD1222 COVID-19 vaccine. The data were produced by immunoSEQ multiplex PCR, yet TCRdb's version contains in-frame clones alone and is incomplete. Of 150,000 to 200,000 clones listed, about 86% were seen once; the top ten hold around 7.9%. This material consisted of peripheral blood, taken on day 0 of AZD1222 vaccination. The receptors were gathered from an adult in good health.

The rearrangement joins TRBV20-1 to TRBJ1-1; D is perhaps TRBD1 (5 bases). The CDR3 is made up of 11 amino acids. V was cut by 3 bases and J by 6 bases, with 8 bases left in between. The germline CDR1 and CDR2 sequences are DFQATT and SNEGSKA (reference sequence). The CDR3 DNA is TGCAGTGCTAGCAGGGTTCCTGAAGCTTTCTTT. It codes for CSASRVPEAFF.

The chain employs TRBV3-1 (or the pseudogene TRBV3-2) and TRBJ2-7; no reliable D call. The CDR3 sequence is 14 residues long. Trimming stripped 1 base from V and 2 bases from J, with 9 bases between. Germline-derived CDR1 and CDR2 are LGHDT and YNNKEL (reference sequence). The CDR3 here is CASSQGLGAYEQYF. The CDR3 DNA sequence: TGTGCCAGCAGCCAAGGGCTAGGAGCCTACGAGCAGTACTTC.

The rearrangement uses TRBV27 and TRBJ2-7, with 9 bases that match TRBD1. The CDR3 covers 16 residues. CDR1 and CDR2 (germline): MNHEY, SMNVEV (reference sequence). V shed 0 bases and J 4 bases; nucleotides not matched to a gene: 7. For the CDR3, the DNA is TGTGCCAGCAGTTTATCGGGACAGGGCGTTCGGTACGAGCAGTACTTC. This translates into CASSLSGQGVRYEQYF.

This clone appeared a few times. V is TRBV7-3 and J is TRBJ1-2; 7 bases are a match to TRBD1. The CDR3 extends over 13 amino acids. The V gene end was trimmed by 5 bases and the J gene end by 8 bases; junction bases not matched to a gene: 8. From germline, CDR1 is SGHTA and CDR2 FQGTGA. This CDR3 reads CASSQTDRRGYTF. CDR3 nucleotides: TGTGCCAGCAGCCAGACGGACAGGAGAGGCTACACCTTC.

The chain's CDR3 is CASSGLAGGSDTQYF. CDR3 nucleotides: TGTGCCAGCAGCGGACTAGCGGGGGGGTCAGATACGCAGTATTTT. The rearrangement links TRBV6-5 to TRBJ2-3, with 15 bases that match TRBD2. Trimming cost V 6 bases and J 4 bases; bases outside gene matches: 2. Germline CDR1 is MNHEY and CDR2 is SVGAGI. The CDR3 runs 15 residues.

The rearrangement links TRBV3-1 (or the pseudogene TRBV3-2) to TRBJ2-2; 9 bases match TRBD1. This CDR3 has 16 residues. V was pared by 4 bases and J by 3 bases, with 6 bases of the junction left unmatched. Germline V gene sequence: CDR1 LGHDT, CDR2 YNNKEL (reference sequence). CDR3 region: CASSPVTGGDTGELFF. The CDR3 bases are TGTGCCAGCAGCCCAGTGACAGGGGGTGACACCGGGGAGCTGTTTTTT.

The rearrangement uses TRBV6-1 and TRBJ2-3; D gene ambiguous. Trimming left V 2 bases short and J 3 bases short, with 6 bases between. This CDR3 is built from 13 residues. Germline assignment: CDR1 MNHNS and CDR2 SASEGT. CDR3 DNA: TGTGCCAGCAGTGAACCCCCGACAGATACGCAGTATTTT. It specifies CASSEPPTDTQYF.

The rearrangement links TRBV7-2 to TRBJ2-3, with D hard to call. Germline lookup yields CDR1 SGHTA and CDR2 FQGNSA. The CDR3 has 18 amino acids. V lost 2 bases and J 4 bases, leaving 22 bases between the germline ends. Here the CDR3 DNA reads TGTGCCAGCAGCTTACCCCGTCTTACCCTTAGGACGCCAGATACGCAGTATTTT. Its protein product is CASSLPRLTLRTPDTQYF.

The rearrangement links TRBV5-1 to TRBJ2-1, with 11 nucleotides matching TRBD2. Trimming at V came to 3 bases and at J to 5 bases, leaving 7 bases not matched to a gene. Germline-derived CDR1 and CDR2 are SGHRS and YFSETQ. The CDR3 totals 16 residues. CDR3 bases: TGCGCCAGCAGCTCCACCCGACTAGCGGGGAACAATGAGCAGTTCTTC. Translated, it gives CASSSTRLAGNNEQFF.

The CDR3, as DNA: TGTGCCAGCAGTAGGGACAGATCCTACGAGCAGTACTTC. As protein: CASSRDRSYEQYF. The chain employs TRBV27 and TRBJ2-7, with 7 bases lining up with TRBD1. This CDR3 contains 13 residues. Germline V lookup: CDR1 MNHEY, CDR2 SMNVEV (reference sequence). J lost 1 base, V lost 5 bases, and 2 bases had no gene match.

This sequence joins TRBV6-2 or TRBV6-3 and TRBJ2-7; D unresolved. The CDR3 has 13 residues. V was clipped by 0 bases and J by 3 bases, with 6 bases between them. Germline V gene lookup returns CDR1 MNHEY and CDR2 SVGEGT. CDR3 loop: CASSYSDRYEQYF. The CDR3, as DNA: TGTGCCAGCAGTTACTCGGACCGCTACGAGCAGTACTTC.

On this clone: A junction end diverges from the germline sequence, so it may reflect a read error. V gene TRBV12-5 combines with J gene TRBJ1-6; TRBD1 aligns across 7 bases. The CDR3 is made up of 18 amino acids. Germline CDR1 LGHNT, CDR2 FRNRAP. CDR3 coding DNA: TGTGCTAGTGGGTTGGGGACAGCGGCCAGCTCCTATAATTCACCCCTCCACTTT. This sequence encodes CASGLGTAASSYNSPLHF.

This chain connects TRBV19 to TRBJ2-7; 11 bases agree with TRBD1. CDR3 size: 15 residues. Germline V gene sequence: CDR1 LNHDA, CDR2 SQIVND (reference sequence). The trim removed 3 bases at V and 2 bases at J, leaving 3 bases unmatched. The CDR3 protein is CASSMGTGGTYEQYF. CDR3 in DNA: TGTGCCAGTAGTATGGGGACAGGGGGTACCTACGAGCAGTACTTC.

V gene TRBV3-1 (or the pseudogene TRBV3-2) combines with J gene TRBJ2-5, with 7 bases aligning to TRBD1. CDR1 and CDR2 from the germline V gene are LGHDT and YNNKEL (reference sequence). The CDR3 totals 15 residues. Trimming took 0 bases from V and 2 from J; bases not matched to a gene: 3. In DNA form, the CDR3 reads TGTGCCAGCAGCCAAGATGACAGGGTTCAAGAGACCCAGTACTTC. Translation gives CASSQDDRVQETQYF.

The V call is TRBV19, the J call TRBJ1-1; D remains ambiguous. From germline, CDR1 is LNHDA and CDR2 SQIVND (reference sequence). The CDR3 has 19 amino acids. The V end was cut by 1 base, the J end by 0 bases, with 21 bases between. The CDR3, as DNA: TGTGCCAGTAGTATAGTAGTGTGGTCAGACTACCGAATGAACACTGAAGCTTTCTTT. This sequence encodes CASSIVVWSDYRMNTEAFF. The entire variable domain, with the rest obtained from reference TRBV19 and TRBJ1-1, is as follows: DGGITQSPKYLFRKEGQNVTLSCEQNLNHDAMYWYRQDPGQGLRLIYYSQIVNDFQKGDIAEGYSVSREKKESFPLTVTSAQKNPTAFYLCASSIVVWSDYRMNTEAFFGQGTRLTVV.

The CDR3: CASSMGWNTEAFF. CDR3 nucleotides: TGTGCCAGTAGTATGGGGTGGAACACTGAAGCTTTCTTT. The rearrangement joins TRBV19 to TRBJ1-1; D ambiguous. This CDR3 has 13 residues. V lost 3 bases and J lost 1, with 6 bases in between. Germline V gene lookup returns CDR1 LNHDA and CDR2 SQIVND (reference sequence).

The genes are TRBV6-1 and TRBJ1-2; the D gene is possibly TRBD1 (6 bases). Per the germline V gene, CDR1 is MNHNS and CDR2 is SASEGT. The germline V and J ends were trimmed by 3 bases and 2 bases, with 10 bases remaining between them. CDR3 length: 14 amino acids. CDR3 bases: TGTGCCAGCAGTGAGGGCAGGGGAAACTATGGCTACACCTTC. It codes for CASSEGRGNYGYTF.

V usage is TRBV18 and J usage is TRBJ2-7, with D perhaps given as TRBD1 or TRBD2 (5 bases each). The V and J ends lost 0 bases and 6 bases respectively, with 18 bases between them. CDR1 and CDR2 from the germline V gene are KGHSH and LQKENI. The CDR3 consists of 16 residues. CDR3 amino acids: CASSPPIGTLFREQYF. CDR3 coding DNA: TGTGCCAGCTCACCACCAATCGGGACCCTATTTCGCGAGCAGTACTTC.

This clone was observed a few times. The J gene is TRBJ1-2, the V gene TRBV28; 7 bases match TRBD1. Germline V CDR1 and CDR2: MDHEN, SYDVKM. CDR3 size: 18 residues. V gave up 4 bases and J gave up 1 base; unmatched junction bases: 15. CDR3 coding DNA: TGTGCCAGCAGTTCAAGAATACCGTCCAGGGGGGATAACTATGGCTACACCTTC. Its translation is CASSSRIPSRGDNYGYTF.

The CDR3 loop is CSVLTGTGGYEQYF. DNA of the CDR3: TGCAGCGTTTTAACCGGGACGGGGGGCTACGAGCAGTACTTC. The V gene is TRBV29-1, the J gene TRBJ2-7; TRBD2 agrees at 7 bases. Germline V gene sequence: CDR1 SQVTM, CDR2 ANQGSEA. This CDR3 has 14 amino acids. With V trimmed by 5 bases and J by 3 bases, 10 bases remained unmatched.

The chain has TRBV3-1 (or the pseudogene TRBV3-2) and TRBJ2-2; D not certain. Trimming removed 4 bases from V and 6 bases from J, with 15 bases in between. This CDR3 comprises 15 residues. The germline gives CDR1 LGHDT, CDR2 YNNKEL (reference sequence). The CDR3 coding sequence is TGTGCCAGCAGCCTCGCTGGTGGCAGGCCCGGGGAGCTGTTTTTT. Protein product: CASSLAGGRPGELFF.

This clone occurred once. The CDR3 DNA reads as TGTGCCAGCATGGCAGGATCGTACACTGAAGCTTTCTTT. It codes for CASMAGSYTEAFF. The chain combines TRBV25-1 with TRBJ1-1, with D uncertain. Trimming pared 7 bases from V and 3 bases from J, leaving 12 bases between. Germline V lookup: CDR1 MGHDK, CDR2 SYGVNS. CDR3 size: 13 residues.